This entry lists 13 T cell receptor beta chains sequenced from one sample in a study of T-cell reconstitution after alpha-beta-depleted transplantation in children (TCRdb year 2016). Library preparation used PCR. TCRdb shows the sequencer as Illumina HiSeq 2500. TCR library preparation used molecular barcoding, with unique molecular identifiers applied to normalize quantification of the TCRbeta repertoire. TCRdb reanalyzed the raw reads on its own, using fastp at Q25 for trimming and MiXCR for clone calling, and kept in-frame beta chains. Each CDR3 protein gets just one entry, which takes the most common genes and DNA from the rows behind it. Present in this sample are approximately 1,000,000 distinct CDR3 sequences, around 30% of which were seen just once. The top ten clonotypes cover about 28% of the sample. This sample's treatment or condition label indicates: allogeneic hematopoietic cell transplantation with graft depleted of TCRalphabeta T cells and CD19 B cells.

The input for sequencing was PBMCs, mostly from graft donor cells, taken 360 days after TCRalphabeta/CD19-depleted stem cell transplant. Every receptor here comes from a boy younger than two who had a stem cell transplant for SCID, so the T cells may come from the graft donor.

The chain is built from TRBV12-3 or TRBV12-4 and TRBJ2-5, with D possibly being TRBD2 (6 bases). The CDR3 has 15 residues. V gave up 5 bases and J gave up 2 bases, with 15 bases separating them. CDR3 in DNA: TGTGCCAGCAGTCTCCCCCGGGCGGGACAAGAGACCCAGTACTTC. Translating gives CASSLPRAGQETQYF.

This chain joins TRBV20-1 and TRBJ2-1, with 9 bases matching TRBD2. The ends lost 5 bases at V and 8 bases at J; junction bases unmatched: 13. CDR3 length: 15 amino acids. In germline, CDR1 is DFQATT, CDR2 SNEGSKA (reference sequence). This chain's CDR3 is CSALGLAEKWYEQFF. The CDR3 coding sequence is TGCAGTGCTTTGGGACTAGCCGAAAAATGGTATGAGCAGTTCTTC.

The V call is TRBV7-6, the J call TRBJ2-7; 9 nucleotides line up with TRBD2. The germline V gene has CDR1 SGHVS and CDR2 FNYEAQ. V lost 4 bases, J lost 5 bases, and 12 bases stayed unmatched. The CDR3 is 16 residues long. DNA of the CDR3: TGTGCCAGCAGCTCACGCTTGGGACTAGCTAAGGACGAGCAGTACTTC. It codes for CASSSRLGLAKDEQYF.

The sample holds a few counts of this clonotype. This chain connects TRBV4-1 to TRBJ1-6; D unresolved. The CDR3 runs to 15 residues. Trimming stripped 4 bases from V and 11 bases from J, with 18 bases between. CDR1 and CDR2 from the germline V gene are MGHRA and YSYEKL. The DNA for the CDR3 is TGCGCCAGCAGCCCTCTAAGGACGGTCCCCACACCCCTCCACTTT. It codes for CASSPLRTVPTPLHF.

There are a few counts of this clonotype. The chain couples TRBV20-1 to TRBJ2-1, with 8 bases matching TRBD2. Looked up from germline, CDR1 is DFQATT and CDR2 is SNEGSKA (reference sequence). V lost 4 bases to trimming and J lost 4 bases; unmatched junction nucleotides: 3. The CDR3 spans 13 residues. The CDR3 sequence is CSATGGPYNEQFF. CDR3 DNA: TGCAGTGCTACGGGGGGGCCATACAATGAGCAGTTCTTC.

This clonotype was counted at least ten times. The J gene is TRBJ2-7, the V gene TRBV6-5, with D unresolved. Germline-derived CDR1 and CDR2 are MNHEY and SVGAGI. The ends were cut back, 6 bases at V and 1 base at J, with 7 bases in the middle. The CDR3 has 12 residues. As DNA, the CDR3 is TGTGCCAGCAGGGGTGGATCCTACGAGCAGTACTTC. Its protein product is CASRGGSYEQYF.

The J gene is TRBJ2-2, the V gene TRBV10-3; 10 bases align to TRBD1. Germline assignment: CDR1 ENHRY and CDR2 SYGVKD. V shed 1 base and J 1 base; nucleotides not matched to a gene: 0. The CDR3 spans 16 residues. The CDR3 spells CAISEWTGGNTGELFF. The CDR3 DNA reads as TGTGCCATCAGTGAGTGGACAGGGGGGAACACCGGGGAGCTGTTTTTT.

The chain joins TRBV6-1 to TRBJ2-1; TRBD2 matches at 8 bases. The germline gives CDR1 MNHNS, CDR2 SASEGT. The J segment lost 0 bases and the V segment lost 6 bases, leaving 7 bases of the junction unmatched. The CDR3 runs to 16 residues. The CDR3 sequence is CASSRGGYGSYNEQFF. CDR3 DNA: TGTGCCAGCAGCCGGGGGGGCTATGGCTCCTACAATGAGCAGTTCTTC.

This clonotype was seen more than once but under ten times. The chain employs TRBV7-6 and TRBJ2-1; 14 bases line up with TRBD2. The germline V gene has CDR1 SGHVS and CDR2 FNYEAQ. The CDR3 has 16 amino acids. V lost 7 bases and J lost 2; bases outside the gene matches: 4. The CDR3 bases are TGTGCCAGCACCCGACTAGCGGGGGGGCCCTACAATGAGCAGTTCTTC. Encoded protein: CASTRLAGGPYNEQFF.

A single count supports this clonotype. This rearrangement joins TRBV12-3 or TRBV12-4 to TRBJ2-7; 9 bases fit TRBD1. Trimming cost V 6 bases and J 3 bases; bases outside gene matches: 15. The CDR3 length is 17 residues. CDR3: CASSPRGRDRVGYEQYF. The CDR3 DNA reads as TGTGCCAGCAGCCCCCGGGGGCGGGACAGGGTGGGCTACGAGCAGTACTTC.

The rearrangement joins TRBV9 to TRBJ2-5; no firm D call. This CDR3 has 12 amino acids. V lost 0 bases, J lost 9 bases, and 9 bases lay in between. Per germline, CDR1 SGDLS and CDR2 YYNGEE. The DNA for the CDR3 is TGTGCCAGCAGCGTAGGCATAGGTCCCCAGTACTTC. Translating gives CASSVGIGPQYF.

Only one count was recorded for this clonotype. The rearrangement links TRBV4-3 to TRBJ2-4, with 12 positions matching TRBD2. V shed 3 bases, J shed 8 bases, and the junction held 8 bases outside the gene matches. Germline values: CDR1 LGHNA, CDR2 YSLEER. There are 16 residues in the CDR3. The CDR3 sequence: CASSQVVLAGGDIQYF. DNA for the CDR3: TGCGCCAGCAGCCAGGTGGTACTAGCGGGGGGTGACATTCAGTACTTC.

This clonotype showed up just a few times. The chain recombines TRBV28 with TRBJ2-5; 8 bases line up with TRBD1. Unmatched junction bases numbered 8, after V lost 3 bases and J lost 2 bases. The CDR3 spans 16 residues. Germline CDR1 MDHEN, CDR2 SYDVKM. CDR3 nucleotides: TGTGCCAGCAGTTTTGAGTATGGGACAGGACAAGAGACCCAGTACTTC. It encodes CASSFEYGTGQETQYF.